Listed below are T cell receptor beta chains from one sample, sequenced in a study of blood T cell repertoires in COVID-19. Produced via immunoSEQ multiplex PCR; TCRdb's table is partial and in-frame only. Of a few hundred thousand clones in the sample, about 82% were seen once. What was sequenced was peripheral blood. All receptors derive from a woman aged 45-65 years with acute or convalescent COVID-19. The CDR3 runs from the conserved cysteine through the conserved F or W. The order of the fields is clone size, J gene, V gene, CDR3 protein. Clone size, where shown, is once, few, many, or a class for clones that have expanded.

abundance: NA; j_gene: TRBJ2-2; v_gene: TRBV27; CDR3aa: CASSSRGTGTGELFF
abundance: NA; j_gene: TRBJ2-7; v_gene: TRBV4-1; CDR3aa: CASSQVGGADYEQYF
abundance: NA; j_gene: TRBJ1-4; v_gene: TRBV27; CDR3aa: CASRASGPNEKLFF
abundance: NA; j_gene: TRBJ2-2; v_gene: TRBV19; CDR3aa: CASSPRLAGGSANTGELFF
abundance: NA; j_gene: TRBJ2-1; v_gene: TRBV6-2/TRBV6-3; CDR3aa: CASSSILAGSYNEQFF
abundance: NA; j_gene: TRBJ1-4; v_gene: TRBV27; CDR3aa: CASSREGAEKLFF
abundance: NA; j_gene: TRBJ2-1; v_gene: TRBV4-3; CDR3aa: CASSHPGSGRATMNEQFF
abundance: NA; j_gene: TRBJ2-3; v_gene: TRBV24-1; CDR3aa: CATSDSPSGWGTDTQYF
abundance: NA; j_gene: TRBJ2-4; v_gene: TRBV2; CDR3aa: CASSPAERGPPYF
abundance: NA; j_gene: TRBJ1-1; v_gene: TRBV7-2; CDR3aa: CASRRYGGTSGGGTEAFF
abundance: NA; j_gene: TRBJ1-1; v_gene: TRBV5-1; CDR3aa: CASSLQGANTEAFF
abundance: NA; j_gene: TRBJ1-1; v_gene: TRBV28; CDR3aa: CASSFRRGRFGPGGEAFF
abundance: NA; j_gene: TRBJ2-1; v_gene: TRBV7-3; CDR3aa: CASSLAANNEQFF
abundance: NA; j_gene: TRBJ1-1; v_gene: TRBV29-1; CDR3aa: CSVDPGKAEAFF
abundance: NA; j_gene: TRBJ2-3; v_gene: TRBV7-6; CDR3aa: CASSLGLAGGPNTQYF
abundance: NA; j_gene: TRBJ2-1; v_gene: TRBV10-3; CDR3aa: CAISGSPGGAYNEQFF
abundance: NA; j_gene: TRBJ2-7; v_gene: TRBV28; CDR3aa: CASRRLAGVYEQYF
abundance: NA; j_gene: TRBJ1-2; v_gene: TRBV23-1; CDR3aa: CATPEPYGYTF
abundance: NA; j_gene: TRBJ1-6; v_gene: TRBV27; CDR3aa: CASSIAGTGGLPLHF
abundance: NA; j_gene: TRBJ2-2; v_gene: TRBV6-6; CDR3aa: CASSYARENTGELFF
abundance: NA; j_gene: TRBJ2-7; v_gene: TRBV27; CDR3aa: CASRTAGDAFSYEQYF
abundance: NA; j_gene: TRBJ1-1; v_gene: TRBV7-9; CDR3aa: CASSLSLGAGEAFF
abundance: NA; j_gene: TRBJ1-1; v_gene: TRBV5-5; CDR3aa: CASSLLQGWGLNTEAFF
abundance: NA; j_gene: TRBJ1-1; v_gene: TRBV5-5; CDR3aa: CASRKDRGGSEAFF
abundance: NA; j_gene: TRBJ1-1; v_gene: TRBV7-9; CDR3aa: CASSLGQVSNTEAFF
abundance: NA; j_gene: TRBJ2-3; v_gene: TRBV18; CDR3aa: CASSPGTSGDTQYF
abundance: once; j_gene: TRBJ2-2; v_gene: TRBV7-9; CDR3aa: CASRQGQVYTGELFF
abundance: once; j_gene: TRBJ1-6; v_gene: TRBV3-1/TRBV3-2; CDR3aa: CASSQEGRGLYSPLHF
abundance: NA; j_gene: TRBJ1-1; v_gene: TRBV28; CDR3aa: CASSRPQGYRTEAFF
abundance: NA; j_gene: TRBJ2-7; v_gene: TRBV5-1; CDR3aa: CASSQDRTYEQYF
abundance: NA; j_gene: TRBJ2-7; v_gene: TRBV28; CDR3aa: CASSFLSYEQYF
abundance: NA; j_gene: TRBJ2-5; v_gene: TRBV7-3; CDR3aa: CASSTGSQETQYF
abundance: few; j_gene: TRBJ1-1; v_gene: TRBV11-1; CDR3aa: CASSGQVNTEAFF
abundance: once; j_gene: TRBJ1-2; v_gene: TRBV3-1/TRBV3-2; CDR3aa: CASSPWQGKEGGYTF
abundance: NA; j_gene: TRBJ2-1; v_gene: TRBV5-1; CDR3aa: CASSLGQNSYNEQFF
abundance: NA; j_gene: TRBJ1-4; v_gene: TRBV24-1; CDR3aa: CATSQDRYDCVTNEKLFF
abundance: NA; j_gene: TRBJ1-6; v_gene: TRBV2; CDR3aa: CASTILGQGNSPLHF
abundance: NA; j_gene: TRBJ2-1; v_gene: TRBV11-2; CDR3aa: CASRRTSTGEQFF
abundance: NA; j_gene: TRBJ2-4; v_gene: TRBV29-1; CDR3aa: CSGSVLAKNIQYF
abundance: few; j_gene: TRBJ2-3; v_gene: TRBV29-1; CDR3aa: CSVDPSQGADTQYF
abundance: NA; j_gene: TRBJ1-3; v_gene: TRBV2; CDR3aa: CASIGDRGGGNTIYF
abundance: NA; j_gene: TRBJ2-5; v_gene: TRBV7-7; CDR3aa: CASSLPLTRTGQETQYF
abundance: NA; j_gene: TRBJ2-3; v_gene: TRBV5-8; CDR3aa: CASSLDPGVDTQYF
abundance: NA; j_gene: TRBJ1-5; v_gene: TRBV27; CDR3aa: CASSLGGGTSNQPQHF
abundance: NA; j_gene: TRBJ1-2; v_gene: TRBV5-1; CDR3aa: CASRDREGSLRGYTF
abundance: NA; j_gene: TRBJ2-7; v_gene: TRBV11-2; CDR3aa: CASSLGSGYYEQYF